These 23 T cell receptor beta chains share one sample of origin, sequenced in a study of blood T cell repertoires in COVID-19. Generated by immunoSEQ multiplex PCR, the TCRdb table keeps only in-frame clones and is missing some. The sample contains 100,000 to 140,000 clones, about 80% of which appear only once. The sequenced material came from peripheral blood. Receptors were obtained from a man between 65 and 85 years old with acute or convalescent COVID-19.

CDR3: CASRTGDRSYEQYF. CDR3 DNA sequence: TGTGCCAGCAGGACTGGGGACAGGTCCTACGAGCAGTACTTC. This rearrangement joins TRBV2 to TRBJ2-7; 8 nucleotides align to TRBD1. V shed 6 bases and J 1 base; nucleotides not matched to a gene: 5. There are 14 residues in the CDR3. Germline loops: CDR1 SNHLY, CDR2 FYNNEI.

V is TRBV10-3 and J is TRBJ1-6; D is unresolved. Per the germline V gene, CDR1 is ENHRY and CDR2 is SYGVKD. The V and J ends lost 4 bases and 5 bases respectively, with 6 bases between them. The CDR3 has 13 amino acids. CDR3 in DNA: TGTGCCATCAGTGGCGGGGATAATTCACCCCTCCACTTT. Translation: CAISGGDNSPLHF.

This clone was observed a single time. The chain employs TRBV9 and TRBJ2-1, with unresolved D. The V end lost 2 bases, the J end lost 8 bases, and 8 bases lay between the germline ends. This CDR3 is built from 12 residues. Germline V lookup: CDR1 SGDLS, CDR2 YYNGEE. The CDR3, as DNA: TGTGCCAGCAGCGTCGTCGTCGATGAGCAGTTCTTC. Protein sequence: CASSVVVDEQFF.

This clone was recorded a few times. This chain connects TRBV5-1 to TRBJ1-5, with TRBD1 matching 12 bases. The CDR3 has 16 residues. Germline CDR1 reads SGHRS; CDR2 reads YFSETQ. V lost 0 bases to trimming and J lost 6 bases; unmatched junction nucleotides: 4. CDR3 sequence: CASSLAGTGGGQPQHF. DNA for the CDR3: TGCGCCAGCAGCTTGGCCGGGACAGGGGGCGGTCAGCCCCAGCATTTT.

This clone was found a few times. The chain employs TRBV15 and TRBJ1-4, with D maybe TRBD1 (6 bases). The length of the CDR3 is 14 residues. Trimming stripped 5 bases from V and 12 bases from J, with 19 bases between. Germline V CDR1 and CDR2: LNHNV, YYDKDF (reference sequence). The CDR3 nucleotides read TGTGCCACCAGCCAGGGGACCCACTCCATGGAACTGTTTTTT. Protein sequence: CATSQGTHSMELFF.

J is TRBJ1-2 and V is TRBV7-9; the D gene is possibly TRBD1 (6 bases). Germline V gene lookup returns CDR1 SEHNR and CDR2 FQNEAQ (reference sequence). The CDR3 totals 15 residues. V was clipped by 3 bases and J by 4 bases, with 15 bases between them. CDR3 amino acids: CASSFISTGPYGYTF. CDR3 bases: TGTGCCAGCAGCTTCATCTCCACAGGGCCCTATGGCTACACCTTC.

The chain couples TRBV4-1 to TRBJ1-5; a weak D match, TRBD1 (5 bases). Trimming removed 0 bases from V and 12 bases from J, with 15 bases in between. This CDR3 has 14 residues. Germline-derived CDR1 and CDR2 are MGHRA and YSYEKL. The CDR3 DNA reads TGCGCCAGCAGCCAAGATGTGGGGCGGACACACCAGCATTTT. As protein: CASSQDVGRTHQHF.

This chain connects TRBV19 to TRBJ1-2; possible D gene TRBD1, 5 bases. Per germline, CDR1 LNHDA and CDR2 SQIVND (reference sequence). The CDR3 has 13 amino acids. V lost 4 bases and J 2 bases, leaving 8 bases between the germline ends. Here the CDR3 DNA reads TGTGCCAGTAGTAAGCGACAGAACTATGGCTACACCTTC. Translated, it gives CASSKRQNYGYTF.

This clone has a handful of counts. The V call is TRBV7-9, the J call TRBJ2-2; 8 bases line up with TRBD2. V was clipped by 3 bases and J by 0 bases; unmatched bases: 6. CDR1 is SEHNR and CDR2 is FQNEAQ in the germline V gene (reference sequence). The CDR3 length is 17 residues. CDR3 residues: CASSLSTSDANTGELFF. CDR3 nucleotides: TGTGCCAGCAGCTTGTCGACTAGCGACGCGAACACCGGGGAGCTGTTTTTT.

The chain combines TRBV2 with TRBJ1-5; 8 positions agree with TRBD1. Looked up from germline, CDR1 is SNHLY and CDR2 is FYNNEI. There are 15 residues in the CDR3. V was pared by 6 bases and J by 4 bases, with 8 bases of the junction left unmatched. CDR3 protein: CASRPGTGLNQPQHF. The DNA of the CDR3 is TGTGCCAGCAGGCCCGGGACAGGTCTGAATCAGCCCCAGCATTTT. The variable domain in full, with the rest retrieved from reference TRBV2 and TRBJ1-5, is EPEVTQTPSHQVTQMGQEVILRCVPISNHLYFYWYRQILGQKVEFLVSFYNNEISEKSEIFDDQFSVERPDGSNFTLKIRSTKLEDSAMYFCASRPGTGLNQPQHFGDGTRLSIL.

This clone was observed a handful of times. The J gene is TRBJ1-6, the V gene TRBV2; 7 bases agree with TRBD1. The V gene end was trimmed by 1 base and the J gene end by 7 bases; junction bases not matched to a gene: 4. Per germline, CDR1 SNHLY and CDR2 FYNNEI. The CDR3 runs to 15 residues. CDR3 amino acids: CASSEGQGYNSPLHF. The CDR3 DNA reads TGTGCCAGCAGTGAAGGACAGGGATACAATTCACCCCTCCACTTT.

The table lists this clone with a few counts. The rearrangement joins TRBV7-9 to TRBJ1-2; D call uncertain. The CDR3 covers 12 residues. The V end was cut by 6 bases, the J end by 4 bases, with 9 bases between. Germline CDR1 reads SEHNR; CDR2 reads FQNEAQ (reference sequence). The CDR3 coding sequence is TGTGCCAGCAGGCCGGGTCTCTATGGCTACACCTTC. Translating it yields CASRPGLYGYTF. The full variable domain, its missing parts supplied by reference TRBV7-9 and TRBJ1-2, is DTGVSQNPRHKITKRGQNVTFRCDPISEHNRLYWYRQTLGQGPEFLTYFQNEAQLEKSRLLSDRFSAERPKGSFSTLEIQRTEQGDSAMYLCASRPGLYGYTFGSGTRLTVV.

The chain combines TRBV11-3 with TRBJ2-1, with 8 bases lining up with TRBD1. The V and J ends lost 5 bases and 9 bases, in that order; junction bases with no gene match: 6. The CDR3 spans 13 residues. Germline CDR1 and CDR2: SGHNT and YENEEA. The CDR3 DNA reads TGTGCCAGCAGCGGCAGGGGGCTGAGTGAGCAGTTCTTC. It translates to CASSGRGLSEQFF. Based on the CDR3 plus reference TRBV11-3 and TRBJ2-1, the full variable domain is EAGVVQSPRYKIIEKKQPVAFWCNPISGHNTLYWYLQNLGQGPELLIRYENEEAVDDSQLPKDRFSAERLKGVDSTLKIQPAELGDSAVYLCASSGRGLSEQFFGPGTRLTVL.

The chain recombines TRBV27 with TRBJ2-3; 7 bases line up with TRBD1. From germline, CDR1 is MNHEY and CDR2 SMNVEV (reference sequence). Trimming cost V 4 bases and J 5 bases; bases outside gene matches: 6. The CDR3 runs 14 residues. CDR3 nucleotide sequence: TGTGCCAGCAGTTCGAACAGGGGTGGAGATACGCAGTATTTT. Residues: CASSSNRGGDTQYF.

The gene calls are TRBV27 and TRBJ2-7; no clear D. The CDR3 totals 14 residues. Trimming cost V 3 bases and J 3 bases, with 12 bases left between them. Germline V gene lookup returns CDR1 MNHEY and CDR2 SMNVEV (reference sequence). CDR3 nucleotide sequence: TGTGCCAGCAGTTTTAGACACGGCAGCTACGAGCAGTACTTC. This codes for CASSFRHGSYEQYF.

This clone was seen a few times. The chain employs TRBV18 and TRBJ1-1; D remains unclear. From germline, CDR1 is KGHSH and CDR2 LQKENI. V was trimmed by 3 bases and J by 0 bases, leaving 5 bases between them. The CDR3 sequence is 13 residues long. Here the CDR3 DNA reads TGTGCCAGCTCACCGGCCATGAACACTGAAGCTTTCTTT. This translates into CASSPAMNTEAFF.

This clone came up once. CDR3 residues: CASSPAEDSYNEQFF. CDR3 sequence (DNA): TGTGCCAGCTCACCGGCCGAAGACTCCTACAATGAGCAGTTCTTC. J is TRBJ2-1 and V is TRBV18; D is uncertain. The CDR3 is made up of 15 amino acids. The V gene lost 3 bases and the J gene lost 0 bases, with 9 bases spanning the gap. CDR1 KGHSH and CDR2 LQKENI come from the germline V gene.

This chain connects TRBV4-1 to TRBJ1-4, with a possible D match to TRBD1 (5 bases). V was shortened by 0 bases and J by 5 bases, with 10 bases between the two germline ends. This CDR3 contains 15 residues. Germline CDR1 and CDR2: MGHRA and YSYEKL. CDR3 coding DNA: TGCGCCAGCAGCCAAGATGGGGCAGGAAATGAAAAACTGTTTTTT. Its translation: CASSQDGAGNEKLFF.

This chain joins TRBV7-8 and TRBJ2-3; no firm D call. The V gene lost 5 bases and the J gene lost 7 bases, with 10 bases spanning the gap. The CDR3 consists of 12 residues. Per the germline V gene, CDR1 is SGHVS and CDR2 is FQNEAQ. The chain's CDR3 is CASSDLENTQYF. As DNA, the CDR3 is TGTGCCAGCAGCGACCTGGAGAATACGCAGTATTTT. The full variable domain, in which reference TRBV7-8 and TRBJ2-3 provide the parts outside the CDR3, is GAGVSQSPRYKVAKRGQDVALRCDPISGHVSLFWYQQALGQGPEFLTYFQNEAQLDKSGLPSDRFFAERPEGSVSTLKIQRTQQEDSAVYLCASSDLENTQYFGPGTRLTVL.

This sequence joins TRBV6-1 and TRBJ2-2; possible D gene TRBD2, 5 bases. Trimming stripped 0 bases from V and 6 bases from J, with 11 bases between. Per the germline V gene, CDR1 is MNHNS and CDR2 is SASEGT. There are 15 residues in the CDR3. Written as DNA, the CDR3 is TGTGCCAGCAGTGAAGCGGCAGGTAGCGCCGGGGAGCTGTTTTTT. It is translated as CASSEAAGSAGELFF.

The V and J genes are TRBV19 and TRBJ1-2, with TRBD1 matching over 7 bases. The CDR3 is made up of 16 amino acids. The ends lost 8 bases at V and 4 bases at J; junction bases unmatched: 16. CDR1 is LNHDA, CDR2 SQIVND, per germline (reference sequence). CDR3 sequence reads: CASSHPPGQKAYGYTF. In nucleotides, the CDR3 is TGTGCCAGTTCCCATCCTCCGGGACAGAAGGCCTATGGCTACACCTTC.

This clone was detected only once. The CDR3 DNA follows: TGTGCCAGCAGCCATACGCTAGCGGGGACATCCACAGATACGCAGTATTTT. As protein: CASSHTLAGTSTDTQYF. The chain employs TRBV7-2 and TRBJ2-3; 9 bases fit TRBD2. Germline CDR1 and CDR2: SGHTA and FQGNSA. Trimming removed 5 bases from V and 2 bases from J; junction bases left unmatched: 11. CDR3 length: 17 amino acids.

The chain recombines TRBV6-5 with TRBJ2-5, with 8 nucleotides matching TRBD2. Trimming at V came to 6 bases and at J to 5 bases, leaving 11 bases not matched to a gene. Germline assignment: CDR1 MNHEY and CDR2 SVGAGI. The CDR3 is 15 amino acids. In nucleotides, the CDR3 is TGTGCCAGCAGCTCCTCAGCGGGGGCTGCGGAGACCCAGTACTTC. Protein: CASSSSAGAAETQYF.